The clone carrying this T cell receptor (beta chain) was counted between two and nine times. Its antigen remains unidentified. This entry is derived from a study of T cell repertoires in cytomegalovirus infection. TCRdb reanalysed the reads using MiXCR and keeps one entry per CDR3 protein. Among more than 300,000 distinct CDR3 sequences, nearly 35% were seen once, and the ten largest hold roughly 13%. This receptor was obtained from a human donor in good health (CMV status not recorded). Some clones in this sample may be carry-over from other donors' samples. This sample comprised cultured PBMCs, obtained from culture after CMV antigen stimulation.

The CDR3 sequence is CASSLTGYGYTF. The CDR3 nucleotides are TGTGCCAGCAGTTTGACAGGCTATGGCTACACCTTC. The chain is built from TRBV12-3 or TRBV12-4 and TRBJ1-2; D may be TRBD1 (6 bases). The CDR3 length is 12 residues. With 3 bases removed from V and 4 bases from J, the gap between germline ends came to 6 bases.